These 6 T cell receptor beta chains came from one sample sequenced in a study of early T cells in non-severe SARS-CoV-2 infection. Each CDR3 protein is one row after TCRdb ran MiXCR on the 5' RACE reads. The repertoire holds under 70,000 distinct CDR3 sequences, with 5.5% to 7% as singletons. Sequencing used whole blood, obtained at baseline. The receptors were gathered from an adult who was a healthcare worker with PCR-confirmed SARS-CoV-2 infection or an uninfected control (not recorded which).

This clonotype was picked up a small number of times. The chain is built from TRBV11-2 and TRBJ2-5; D is tentatively TRBD1 or TRBD2 (5 bases each). Germline V gene lookup returns CDR1 SGHAT and CDR2 FQNNGV. V dropped 1 base and J dropped 10 bases, with 7 bases sitting between them. The CDR3 consists of 11 residues. CDR3 protein: CASSLGGYQYF. DNA for the CDR3: TGTGCCAGCAGCTTAGGGGGGTACCAGTACTTC.

This clonotype was counted ten times or more. The rearrangement joins TRBV10-1 to TRBJ2-1; TRBD2 matches 9 bases. This CDR3 contains 16 residues. Germline-derived CDR1 and CDR2 are WNHNN and SYGVQD (reference sequence). The trim removed 0 bases at V and 5 bases at J, leaving 5 bases unmatched. The CDR3 region is CASSESWSSGNNEQFF. In nucleotides, the CDR3 is TGCGCCAGCAGTGAGTCTTGGTCTAGCGGGAACAATGAGCAGTTCTTC.

The CDR3 DNA is TGTGCCAGCAGCCCGAAACAGGGGGCTAGCGAAAAACTGTTTTTT. Translation gives CASSPKQGASEKLFF. This rearrangement joins TRBV7-2 to TRBJ1-4; 9 bases agree with TRBD1. CDR3 length: 15 amino acids. Germline lookup yields CDR1 SGHTA and CDR2 FQGNSA. V gave up 5 bases and J gave up 8 bases; unmatched junction bases: 9.

This clonotype was seen many times. The V gene is TRBV6-5, the J gene TRBJ1-1; D is unresolved. The CDR3 runs to 13 residues. Germline V gene lookup returns CDR1 MNHEY and CDR2 SVGAGI. V was trimmed by 6 bases and J by 6 bases, leaving 14 bases between them. CDR3 loop: CASRKSRYAEAFF. CDR3 sequence (DNA): TGTGCCAGCAGAAAATCAAGGTATGCTGAAGCTTTCTTT.

This clonotype showed up many times. V usage is TRBV18 and J usage is TRBJ1-1, with D unclear. This CDR3 is 13 amino acids long. The V end was cut by 0 bases, the J end by 3 bases, with 5 bases between. Germline V gene data show CDR1 as KGHSH and CDR2 as LQKENI. The CDR3 DNA sequence: TGTGCCAGCTCACCACCAACGGACACTGAAGCTTTCTTT. This encodes CASSPPTDTEAFF.

This clonotype was detected only a few times. The chain couples TRBV11-1 to TRBJ2-7; D ambiguous. V was pared by 5 bases and J by 2 bases, with 19 bases between. This CDR3 is 16 amino acids long. Germline CDR1 reads SGHAT; CDR2 reads FQDESV (reference sequence). CDR3 coding DNA: TGTGCCAGCAGCGCACACGCAATGGGTATAGCCTACGAGCAGTACTTC. Amino acid sequence: CASSAHAMGIAYEQYF.